The rows below give T cell receptor beta chains drawn from one sample of a study of STAT3 mutations in large granular lymphocyte leukemia. The table came from immunoSEQ multiplex PCR; TCRdb's copy has only in-frame clones and leaves some out. Of roughly 17,000 clones listed, 92% were seen once; the top ten hold about 45%. Material for sequencing was peripheral blood mononuclear cells. Receptor source: a man aged 60-69 years with T-cell large granular lymphocyte leukemia. Some clones in this sample may be carry-over from other donors' samples. Each CDR3 is given with its conserved first and last residue. A D gene is named only where the DNA matches it firmly. Rows give clone size only sometimes, using once, few, many, or a class for an expanded clone.

j_gene,v_gene,abundance,d_gene,CDR3nt,CDR3aa
TRBJ2-7,TRBV2,.,TRBD1,TGTGCCAGCAAGACAGGGACATACGAGCAGTACTTC,CASKTGTYEQYF
TRBJ1-2,TRBV5-4,.,.,TGTGCCAGCAGCTTGGCCGGAGCCATGGGTGGCTACACCTTC,CASSLAGAMGGYTF
TRBJ2-5,TRBV6-4,.,TRBD1,TGTGCCAGCAGTGACGGGACAGGGGGCCAAGAGACCCAGTACTTC,CASSDGTGGQETQYF
TRBJ2-7,TRBV5-8,.,TRBD2,TGTGCCAGCAGCTTGGGACTAGCGGGAGTTTACGAGCAGTACTTC,CASSLGLAGVYEQYF
TRBJ2-2,TRBV28,.,TRBD2,TGTGCCAGCAGTGCCGGGACTAGCGGGATTCCCGGGGAGCTGTTTTTT,CASSAGTSGIPGELFF
TRBJ1-4,TRBV11-2,.,TRBD1,TGTGCCAGCAGCTACGGCCTCGGACAGGGCCCCAATGAAAAACTGTTTTTT,CASSYGLGQGPNEKLFF
TRBJ2-3,TRBV7-2,.,.,TGTGCCAGCACCCCTTTACTCTCTAGCGGAGGGGGGGATACGCAGTATTTT,CASTPLLSSGGGDTQYF
TRBJ1-2,TRBV10-3,once,.,TGTGCCATCAGTGAGTCGGCGCAGGGCTATGGCTACACCTTC,CAISESAQGYGYTF
TRBJ2-5,TRBV7-9,once,.,TGTGCCAGCAGCTCTGGACGGATAGAGACCCAGTACTTC,CASSSGRIETQYF
TRBJ1-5,TRBV7-9,.,TRBD1,TGTGCCAGCAGCTTCTCGGGGGCGGGACAGGGGATTAGCAATCAGCCCCAGCATTTT,CASSFSGAGQGISNQPQHF
TRBJ2-1,TRBV27,.,TRBD1,TGTGCCAGCAGTTCAAACAGGGGACGAGGGAATGAGCAGTTCTTC,CASSSNRGRGNEQFF
TRBJ2-3,TRBV5-4,.,TRBD2,TGTGCCAGCAGCTTGGAAGGGAGCGGGAGGAATACGCAGTATTTT,CASSLEGSGRNTQYF
TRBJ1-5,TRBV7-8,.,TRBD1,TGTGCCAGCAGCTTATTTGGGACAGTCGGGGGGAATCAGCCCCAGCATTTT,CASSLFGTVGGNQPQHF
TRBJ1-4,TRBV7-9,.,.,TGTGCCAGCAGCAAGCACAGTGCAACTAATGAAAAACTGTTTTTT,CASSKHSATNEKLFF
TRBJ2-2,TRBV18,.,TRBD1,TGTGCCAGCTCACCCCGGACAGGGACGAACACCGGGGAGCTGTTTTTT,CASSPRTGTNTGELFF
TRBJ2-3,TRBV5-1,.,.,TGCGCCAGCAGCGTGAGGGATGGGACAGATACGCAGTATTTT,CASSVRDGTDTQYF
TRBJ2-3,TRBV6-6,.,.,TGTGCCAGCAGCCAGGGTACAGATACGCAGTATTTT,CASSQGTDTQYF
TRBJ2-1,TRBV11-1,.,.,TGTGCCAGCAGCTTAGCGTCGAGGGGACCCCAGTTCTTC,CASSLASRGPQFF
TRBJ2-4,TRBV5-1,.,TRBD1,TGCGCCAGCAGCTCTGACAGGGTGGGCAAAAACATTCAGTACTTC,CASSSDRVGKNIQYF
TRBJ1-1,TRBV7-9,few,TRBD1,TGTGCCAGCAGCCATCGACAGGGGGCGCATACTGAAGCTTTCTTT,CASSHRQGAHTEAFF
TRBJ2-7,TRBV18,once,.,TGTGCCAGCTCAGCACCGGGACTTCCCGACGAGCAGTACTTC,CASSAPGLPDEQYF
TRBJ2-7,TRBV19,.,TRBD1,TGTGCCAGTAGTCCTCGGACAGGCGCCTACGAGCAGTACTTC,CASSPRTGAYEQYF
TRBJ2-7,TRBV10-1,.,.,TGCGCCAGCAGTGAGTCGACAGAATACGAGCAGTACTTC,CASSESTEYEQYF
TRBJ2-2,TRBV19,.,TRBD2,TGTGCCACCAGGACTAGCGGTGGCACCGGGGAGCTGTTTTTT,CATRTSGGTGELFF
TRBJ2-7,TRBV4-3,.,.,TGCGCCAGCAGCCCCGGCGGGCAGGGCTACGAGCAGTACTTC,CASSPGGQGYEQYF
TRBJ2-1,TRBV6-5,.,TRBD2,TGTGCCAGCAGTCGGACTAGCTCAGGGCAGTTCTTC,CASSRTSSGQFF
TRBJ2-7,TRBV11-3,.,.,TGTGCCAGCAGCGACATGATGGGAAACGTGCAGTACTTC,CASSDMMGNVQYF
TRBJ2-1,TRBV10-1,.,.,TGCGCCAGCAGTGAGCCCGGGATCAATGAGCAGTTCTTC,CASSEPGINEQFF
TRBJ2-7,TRBV18,.,.,TGTGCCAGCTCACCCGAGGTGGTAGGGGCCGGCGAGCAGTACTTC,CASSPEVVGAGEQYF
TRBJ1-5,TRBV27,.,.,TGTGCCAGCAGTTCGGGACGGTCCGGGGCCCAGCATTTT,CASSSGRSGAQHF
TRBJ1-2,TRBV10-2,.,TRBD1,TGCGCCAGCATCCAAGGACAGGGAAACTATGGCTACACCTTC,CASIQGQGNYGYTF
TRBJ2-2,TRBV5-4,once,TRBD2,TGTGCCAGCAGCGGGGGACTAGCGGGAGGGCCTAACACCGGGGAGCTGTTTTTT,CASSGGLAGGPNTGELFF
TRBJ2-1,TRBV11-2,.,TRBD2,TGTGCCAGCAGCTCCGAACGATCCCCCAGCGGGAGGGCCGGTAATGAGCAGTTCTTC,CASSSERSPSGRAGNEQFF
TRBJ1-4,TRBV14,.,TRBD1,TGTGCCAGCAGACCGACAGGGGGTAATGAAAAACTGTTTTTT,CASRPTGGNEKLFF
TRBJ2-7,TRBV11-3,.,TRBD1,TGTGCCAGCAGCGTACAGGGGGCGCAGTACGAGCAGTACTTC,CASSVQGAQYEQYF
TRBJ2-2,TRBV27,.,.,TGTGCCAGCAGTTTCAGCAAGTACACCGGGGAGCTGTTTTTT,CASSFSKYTGELFF
TRBJ1-1,TRBV7-9,.,.,TGTGCCAGCAGCTTTTCCCTGAACACTGAAGCTTTCTTT,CASSFSLNTEAFF
TRBJ2-3,TRBV18,.,.,TGTGCCAGCTCACCACTCTCAGGGGAAGCAGATACGCAGTATTTT,CASSPLSGEADTQYF
TRBJ1-2,TRBV4-3,.,.,TGCGCCAGCAGCCAATCGCCAGGCGAATATGGCTACACCTTC,CASSQSPGEYGYTF
TRBJ2-3,TRBV11-2,.,.,TGTGCCAGCAGCTTAGACAGACCTAGCACAGATACGCAGTATTTT,CASSLDRPSTDTQYF
TRBJ1-2,TRBV6-5,.,.,TGTGCCAGCAGTTACTCGCAGTTAGGAGGGAGTGGGGGCTACACCTTC,CASSYSQLGGSGGYTF
TRBJ2-6,TRBV2,.,TRBD2,TGTGCCAGCAGTCGGCAAGCGGGGTCCTCTGGGGCCAACGTCCTGACTTTC,CASSRQAGSSGANVLTF
TRBJ1-2,TRBV7-2,once,.,TGTGCCAGCAGCCCTCTTGGGGGTTGGGGTGGCTACACCTTC,CASSPLGGWGGYTF
TRBJ1-1,TRBV19,.,.,TGTGCCAGTAGTATGACTGTCGCCGTGGAAGCTTTCTTT,CASSMTVAVEAFF
TRBJ2-3,TRBV5-1,.,.,TGCGCCAGCAGCTTGGCGCTAGCAGCAGATACGCAGTATTTT,CASSLALAADTQYF
TRBJ2-1,TRBV4-2,.,.,TGTGCCAGCAGCCAAGGATCCGGAGCCAGCTCCTACAATGAGCAGTTCTTC,CASSQGSGASSYNEQFF
TRBJ1-6,TRBV5-1,.,.,TGCGCCAGCATGCGAGGGCCCGGGGAGGAACCCCTCCACTTT,CASMRGPGEEPLHF
TRBJ2-3,TRBV4-3,.,TRBD2,TGCGCCAGCAGCCTTACTAGCGGAGCCCTCCAGGGGTCGCAGTATTTT,CASSLTSGALQGSQYF
TRBJ2-1,TRBV5-1,.,.,TGCGCCAGCAGCATCGCTCTACAACCCCACAATGAGCAGTTCTTC,CASSIALQPHNEQFF
TRBJ1-2,TRBV5-4,.,.,TGTGCCAGCAGCTCACAGGGATGGGGCTACACCTTC,CASSSQGWGYTF
TRBJ2-7,TRBV4-3,.,TRBD2,TGCGCCAGCAGCCAAGGGACCGGGACTAGCGGGAGCCCGGGGGAGCAGTACTTC,CASSQGTGTSGSPGEQYF
TRBJ2-3,TRBV7-2,once,.,TGTGCCAGCAGCCCGACTATCTATAAGGATACGCAGTATTTT,CASSPTIYKDTQYF
TRBJ2-5,TRBV7-2,.,TRBD2,TGTGCCAGCAGCTCCGGGACTAGCGGGAGTTCCCAAGAGACCCAGTACTTC,CASSSGTSGSSQETQYF